These 10 T cell receptor beta chains share one sample of origin, sequenced in a study of T cells in Graves' hyperthyroidism and ophthalmopathy. Researchers amplified the TCR beta CDR3 regions from RNA transcripts. HTBI primers were the set used in a first-round RT-PCR of the TCR CDR3. TCRdb analysed the multiplex PCR reads with MiXCR anew, one entry per CDR3 protein. The table lists about 200,000 distinct CDR3 sequences, 17% of them singletons. What was sequenced was blood. The receptors stem from a man between 50 and 59 years old with Graves' hyperthyroidism.

The V and J genes are TRBV20-1 and TRBJ1-5; D remains unclear. V gave up 1 base and J gave up 0 bases, with 13 bases separating them. Germline assignment: CDR1 DFQATT and CDR2 SNEGSKA (reference sequence). CDR3 length: 16 residues. The CDR3 loop reads CSARASPDYSNQPQHF. CDR3 DNA sequence: TGCAGTGCTAGAGCGTCACCAGACTATAGCAATCAGCCCCAGCATTTT.

This clonotype was seen repeatedly, ten times or more. V gene TRBV20-1 combines with J gene TRBJ2-7, with TRBD2 as a possible D gene (5 bases). Trimming stripped 0 bases from V and 2 bases from J, with 8 bases between. The V gene's germline CDR1 is DFQATT and CDR2 SNEGSKA (reference sequence). The CDR3 runs 13 residues. The CDR3 sequence is CSAREDSTYEQYF. CDR3 DNA: TGCAGTGCTAGAGAGGACTCGACCTACGAGCAGTACTTC.

The chain uses TRBV20-1 and TRBJ2-7; D possibly corresponds to TRBD2 (6 bases). Germline V CDR1 and CDR2: DFQATT, SNEGSKA (reference sequence). Between the trimmed V and J ends, which lost 3 bases and 1 base, there was a span of 22 bases. This CDR3 comprises 17 residues. The CDR3 loop reads CSASSTGRGKRSYEQYF. As DNA, the CDR3 is TGCAGTGCTAGCTCCACGGGGCGGGGTAAAAGGTCCTACGAGCAGTACTTC.

This clonotype was recorded many times. The chain employs TRBV20-1 and TRBJ2-5, with 8 bases identical to TRBD2. This CDR3 has 15 residues. J lost 5 bases, V lost 4 bases, and 12 bases had no gene match. The germline V gene encodes CDR1 DFQATT and CDR2 SNEGSKA (reference sequence). This chain's CDR3 is CSAIDGGRSQETQYF. DNA for the CDR3: TGCAGTGCTATCGACGGCGGGAGGTCCCAGGAGACCCAGTACTTC.

The chain joins TRBV19 to TRBJ2-1; 7 bases match TRBD1. CDR1 is LNHDA and CDR2 is SQIVND in the germline V gene (reference sequence). The CDR3 covers 14 residues. V gave up 4 bases and J gave up 1 base; unmatched junction bases: 1. The CDR3: CASSKDRSYNEQFF. In DNA, the CDR3 is TGTGCCAGTAGTAAGGACAGGTCCTACAATGAGCAGTTCTTC.

Details on this clonotype: A much larger clone sits a single nucleotide away, making a read error possible. The chain uses TRBV12-3 or TRBV12-4 and TRBJ1-1, with D maybe TRBD1 (5 bases). CDR3 length equals 13 residues. The CDR3 DNA sequence: TGTGCCAGCAGCAAGTATTTGGACACTGAAGCTTCCTTT. It translates to CASSKYLDTEASF.

This clonotype was seen many times. The V and J genes are TRBV7-9 and TRBJ2-3; D possibly matches TRBD1 or TRBD2 (5 bases each). Germline CDR1 and CDR2: SEHNR and FQNEAQ (reference sequence). Trimming cost V 4 bases and J 1 base, with 9 bases left between them. The CDR3 runs 14 residues. The CDR3 spells CASSSRDGTDTQYF. The DNA for the CDR3 is TGTGCCAGCAGCTCCCGGGACGGCACAGATACGCAGTATTTT.

This clonotype showed up just a few times. The chain combines TRBV15 with TRBJ2-1; D is uncertain. CDR3 length: 18 amino acids. V lost 0 bases and J 2 bases, leaving 17 bases between the germline ends. Looked up from germline, CDR1 is LNHNV and CDR2 is YYDKDF (reference sequence). CDR3 nucleotides: TGTGCCACCAGCAGAGATAAGGCAGGATCGGACCCCTACAATGAGCAGTTCTTC. The encoded protein is CATSRDKAGSDPYNEQFF.

The sample holds many counts of this clonotype. The genes are TRBV28 and TRBJ2-5; perhaps TRBD2 as D (6 bases). The CDR3 is made up of 16 amino acids. The V end lost 5 bases, the J end lost 4 bases, and 20 bases lay between the germline ends. Germline CDR1 and CDR2: MDHEN and SYDVKM. The CDR3 bases are TGTGCCAGCAGTGCGGAGGGACTGATCCGTAGAGAGACCCAGTACTTC. Translated, it gives CASSAEGLIRRETQYF.

This clonotype came up many times. The chain recombines TRBV11-3 with TRBJ2-1; perhaps TRBD1 as D (6 bases). Trimming cost V 0 bases and J 7 bases, with 10 bases left between them. Germline CDR1 SGHNT, CDR2 YENEEA. The CDR3 covers 14 residues. The chain's CDR3 is CASSLDRGVNEQFF. CDR3 DNA sequence: TGTGCCAGCAGCTTAGACAGGGGTGTAAATGAGCAGTTCTTC.